The 10 T cell receptor beta chains reported below all come from one sample, sequenced in a study of Graves' ophthalmopathy and Graves' hyperthyroidism. Amplification targeted the TCR beta CDR3 regions, with RNA transcripts as the source material. The authors performed first-round RT-PCR with HTBI primers and then a second-round multiplex PCR. Via MiXCR, TCRdb re-called the multiplex PCR reads, giving one row per CDR3 protein. The repertoire consists of 680,000 or so distinct CDR3 sequences, with roughly 20% occurring once and the leading ten covering roughly 6.9%. Sequenced sample: peripheral blood. These receptors came from a woman aged 18-29 years with stable Graves' hyperthyroidism. Some clones in this sample may be carry-over from other donors' samples.

CDR3 amino acids: CSATPKNEQYF. As DNA, the CDR3 is TGCAGTGCCACCCCTAAGAACGAGCAGTACTTC. The chain employs TRBV20-1 and TRBJ2-7, with D unclear. This CDR3 is built from 11 residues. CDR1 and CDR2 (germline): DFQATT, SNEGSKA (reference sequence). Deletions cut 6 bases from V and 5 bases from J, with 11 bases between.

Many counts were recorded for this clonotype. V is TRBV11-3 and J is TRBJ2-2; perhaps D is TRBD1 or TRBD2 (5 bases each). This CDR3 comprises 16 residues. From germline, CDR1 is SGHNT and CDR2 YENEEA. The V end was cut by 4 bases, the J end by 0 bases, with 12 bases between. The CDR3 region is CASSSGATTNTGELFF. The CDR3 DNA is TGTGCCAGCAGCTCCGGGGCCACGACGAACACCGGGGAGCTGTTTTTT.

This clonotype has at least ten counts. The rearrangement links TRBV9 to TRBJ1-2; 8 positions agree with TRBD1. With V trimmed by 2 bases and J by 2 bases, 5 bases remained unmatched. This CDR3 region has 15 residues. Germline V CDR1 and CDR2: SGDLS, YYNGEE. The CDR3 DNA sequence: TGTGCCAGCAGCGTGGGGACAGGAGCAAACTATGGCTACACCTTC. It yields the protein CASSVGTGANYGYTF.

There are a few counts of this clonotype. The chain links TRBV30 to TRBJ2-2; D is unclear. Germline V gives CDR1 GTSNPN, CDR2 SVGIG (reference sequence). This CDR3 contains 11 residues. V lost 2 bases and J 6 bases, leaving 4 bases between the germline ends. The CDR3 loop reads CAWSPAGELFF. The DNA for the CDR3 is TGTGCCTGGAGTCCGGCCGGGGAGCTGTTTTTT.

This clonotype was counted at least ten times. The gene calls are TRBV6-1 and TRBJ1-1; D is undetermined. CDR1 and CDR2 (germline): MNHNS, SASEGT. The CDR3 contains 14 residues. The ends were cut back, 8 bases at V and 6 bases at J, with 19 bases in the middle. Here the CDR3 DNA reads TGTGCCAGCCGCGCTTTGGACCGAGACCCTGAAGCTTTCTTT. It encodes CASRALDRDPEAFF.

V usage is TRBV9 and J usage is TRBJ2-2; the D gene is possibly TRBD1 (6 bases). The germline V gene has CDR1 SGDLS and CDR2 YYNGEE. The CDR3 has 15 amino acids. Between the trimmed V and J ends, which lost 3 bases and 3 bases, there was a span of 12 bases. The CDR3 spells CASSGRGQHTGELFF. In nucleotides, the CDR3 is TGTGCCAGCAGCGGACGGGGACAACACACCGGGGAGCTGTTTTTT.

This clonotype occurred many times. This sequence joins TRBV2 and TRBJ1-2; possibly TRBD1 for D (5 bases). CDR1 is SNHLY, CDR2 FYNNEI, per germline. V lost 6 bases and J 4 bases, leaving 18 bases between the germline ends. The CDR3 has 15 amino acids. The CDR3 sequence: CASRPRDSGLYGYTF. DNA of the CDR3: TGTGCCAGCAGACCCCGGGACTCCGGGCTCTATGGCTACACCTTC.

The table lists this clonotype with many counts. The chain has TRBV7-9 and TRBJ1-6, with D maybe TRBD1 (5 bases). CDR1 and CDR2 (germline): SEHNR, FQNEAQ (reference sequence). The V and J ends lost 3 bases and 7 bases respectively, with 13 bases between them. The CDR3 consists of 15 residues. CDR3 sequence reads: CASSFRGHTNSPLHF. The CDR3 DNA reads TGTGCCAGCAGCTTCCGAGGACACACAAATTCACCCCTCCACTTT.

This clonotype occurred many times. V and J are TRBV6-1 and TRBJ1-2; no firm D call. Trimming took off 6 bases at V and 2 bases at J, with 16 bases between the two ends. Germline assignment: CDR1 MNHNS and CDR2 SASEGT. The CDR3 contains 15 residues. CDR3 sequence (DNA): TGTGCCAGCAGGCCTCCGGCGGGGTCCAACTATGGCTACACCTTC. It encodes CASRPPAGSNYGYTF.

The chain combines TRBV18 with TRBJ2-2, with unresolved D. Trimming removed 1 base from V and 0 bases from J, with 9 bases in between. CDR1 is KGHSH, CDR2 LQKENI, per germline. This CDR3 comprises 16 residues. DNA for the CDR3: TGTGCCAGCTCACCACAGGGCGCCACGAACACCGGGGAGCTGTTTTTT. Translating gives CASSPQGATNTGELFF.